Detailed here is one T cell receptor beta chain. Its antigen is as yet unknown. V lost 5 bases and J lost 6, with 16 bases in between. Germline lookup yields CDR1 LGHNA and CDR2 YNFKEQ. The CDR3 extends over 14 amino acids. These data belong to a study of Ad26.COV2.S vaccination and SARS-CoV-2 variants. Looking at the study overall: Intramuscular Ad26.COV2.S at 5x10^10 or 1x10^11 viral particles. General study results and limits: The TCR-based breadth and depth measures might underestimate overall T cell responses. Comparable non-spike TCR breadth was observed in vaccine and placebo recipients.

Method: immunoSEQ multiplex PCR; TCRdb's copy keeps in-frame clones and lacks some. Found here are approximately 460,000 clones, roughly nine tenths of them singletons; the top ten hold about 1.5%. Treatment here: roughly 20 received Ad26.COV2.S at low or high dose, single or two shots; several received placebo; per-sample allocation not given. On day 63 after the first injection, vaccine and placebo recipients gave samples. A Boston adult aged 18-55 years was the donor. V and J are TRBV4-2 and TRBJ2-5, with D maybe TRBD1 (9 bases). The input for sequencing was peripheral blood, taken in a trial of Ad26.COV2.S vaccine versus placebo. This TCR came from a person aged 18-65 years who received the Ad26.COV2.S COVID-19 vaccine or a placebo. CDR3 coding DNA: TGTGCCAGCAGCTTAGCGGGACAGGGAAAGACCCAGTACTTC. Translated, it gives CASSLAGQGKTQYF.